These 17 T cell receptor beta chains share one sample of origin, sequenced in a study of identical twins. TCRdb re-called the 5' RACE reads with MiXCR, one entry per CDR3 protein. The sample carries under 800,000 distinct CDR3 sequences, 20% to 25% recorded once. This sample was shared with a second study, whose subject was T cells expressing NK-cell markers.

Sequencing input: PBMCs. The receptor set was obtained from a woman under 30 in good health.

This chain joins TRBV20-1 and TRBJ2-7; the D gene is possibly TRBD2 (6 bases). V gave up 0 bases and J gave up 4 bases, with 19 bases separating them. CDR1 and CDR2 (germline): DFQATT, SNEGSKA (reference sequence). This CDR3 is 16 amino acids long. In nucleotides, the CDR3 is TGCAGTGCTAGAGATTCCTCATCGGCGGGGAGATACGAGCAGTACTTC. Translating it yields CSARDSSSAGRYEQYF.

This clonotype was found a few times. CDR3 sequence (DNA): TGTGCCATCTCGGGGGGCGCGAAACACGAGCAGTACTTC. Residues: CAISGGAKHEQYF. The chain has TRBV10-3 and TRBJ2-7; D might be TRBD2 (7 bases). Trimming pared 8 bases from V and 5 bases from J, leaving 16 bases between. Germline CDR1 is ENHRY and CDR2 is SYGVKD. The CDR3 is 13 amino acids.

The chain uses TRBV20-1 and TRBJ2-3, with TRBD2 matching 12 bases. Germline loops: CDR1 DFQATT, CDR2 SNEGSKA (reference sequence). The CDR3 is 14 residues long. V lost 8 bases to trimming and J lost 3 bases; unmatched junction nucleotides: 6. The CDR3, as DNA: TGCAGTTCCAGACTAGCGGGGGTAACAGATACGCAGTATTTT. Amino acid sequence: CSSRLAGVTDTQYF.

The CDR3, as DNA: TGTGCCAGCAGCAAAGCGCTTCAGGGACTAGCGGGAGAGACCCAGTACTTC. Translated: CASSKALQGLAGETQYF. The J gene is TRBJ2-5, the V gene TRBV21-1; TRBD2 is the table's D call and was not checked against the DNA. TRBV21-1 counts as a pseudogene. The CDR3 contains 17 residues.

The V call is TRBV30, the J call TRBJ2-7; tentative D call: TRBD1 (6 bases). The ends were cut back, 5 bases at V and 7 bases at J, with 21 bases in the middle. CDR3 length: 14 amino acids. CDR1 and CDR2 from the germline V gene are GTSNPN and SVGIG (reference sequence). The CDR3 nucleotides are TGTGCCTGGTGTACAAAAGGGACACTCCTTGAGCAGTACTTC. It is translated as CAWCTKGTLLEQYF.

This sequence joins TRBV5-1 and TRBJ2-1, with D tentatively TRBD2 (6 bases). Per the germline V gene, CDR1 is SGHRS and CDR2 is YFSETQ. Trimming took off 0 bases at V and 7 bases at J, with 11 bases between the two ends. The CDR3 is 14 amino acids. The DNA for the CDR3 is TGCGCCAGCAGCTTGGTCGGTAGCGGTAATGAGCAGTTCTTC. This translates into CASSLVGSGNEQFF.

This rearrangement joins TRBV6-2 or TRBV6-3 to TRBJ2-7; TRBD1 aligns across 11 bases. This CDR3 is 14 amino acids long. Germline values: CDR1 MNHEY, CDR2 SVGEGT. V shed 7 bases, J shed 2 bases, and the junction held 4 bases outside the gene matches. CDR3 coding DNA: TGTGCCAGCAAAGGGACAGGGGGGACCTACGAGCAGTACTTC. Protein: CASKGTGGTYEQYF.

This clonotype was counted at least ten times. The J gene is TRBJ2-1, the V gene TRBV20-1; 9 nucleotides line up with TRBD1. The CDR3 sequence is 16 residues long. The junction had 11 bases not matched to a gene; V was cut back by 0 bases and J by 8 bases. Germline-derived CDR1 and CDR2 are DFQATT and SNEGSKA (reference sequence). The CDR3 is CSARDSHRDRDHEQFF. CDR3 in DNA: TGCAGTGCTAGAGATTCACACCGGGACAGGGATCATGAGCAGTTCTTC.

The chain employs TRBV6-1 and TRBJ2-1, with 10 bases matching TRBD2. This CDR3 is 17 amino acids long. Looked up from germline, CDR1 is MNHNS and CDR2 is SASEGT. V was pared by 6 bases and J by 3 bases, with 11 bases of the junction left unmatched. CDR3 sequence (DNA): TGTGCCAGCAGCCTCCGTGGAGCGGGGGGGCTCTACAATGAGCAGTTCTTC. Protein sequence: CASSLRGAGGLYNEQFF.

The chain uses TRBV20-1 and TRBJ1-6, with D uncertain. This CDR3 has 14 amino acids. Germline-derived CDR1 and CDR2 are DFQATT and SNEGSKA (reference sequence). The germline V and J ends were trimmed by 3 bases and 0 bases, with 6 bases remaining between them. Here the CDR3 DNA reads TGCAGTGCTAGGCAGAGCTCCTATAATTCACCCCTCCACTTT. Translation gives CSARQSSYNSPLHF.

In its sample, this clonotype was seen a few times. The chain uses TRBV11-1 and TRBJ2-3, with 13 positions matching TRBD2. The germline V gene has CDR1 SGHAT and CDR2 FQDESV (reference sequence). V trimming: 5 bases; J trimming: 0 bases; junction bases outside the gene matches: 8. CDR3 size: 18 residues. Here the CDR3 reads CASSIGTSGVLSTDTQYF. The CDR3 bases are TGTGCCAGCAGCATTGGGACTAGCGGGGTCCTTAGCACAGATACGCAGTATTTT. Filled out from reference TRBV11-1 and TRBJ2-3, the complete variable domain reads EAEVAQSPRYKITEKSQAVAFWCDPISGHATLYWYRQILGQGPELLVQFQDESVVDDSQLPKDRFSAERLKGVDSTLKIQPAELGDSAMYLCASSIGTSGVLSTDTQYFGPGTRLTVL.

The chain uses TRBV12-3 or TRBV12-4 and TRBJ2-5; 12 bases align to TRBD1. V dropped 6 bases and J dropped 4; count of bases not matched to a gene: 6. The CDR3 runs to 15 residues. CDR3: CASSLGQGARETQYF. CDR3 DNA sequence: TGTGCCAGCAGCCTGGGACAGGGGGCACGAGAGACCCAGTACTTC.

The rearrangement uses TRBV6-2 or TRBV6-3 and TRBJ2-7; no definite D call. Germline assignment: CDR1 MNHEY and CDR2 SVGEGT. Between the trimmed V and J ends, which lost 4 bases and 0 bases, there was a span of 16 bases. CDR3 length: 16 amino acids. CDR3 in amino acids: CASSSHVSSSSYEQYF. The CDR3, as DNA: TGTGCCAGCAGTTCCCACGTGAGCTCGAGCTCCTACGAGCAGTACTTC.

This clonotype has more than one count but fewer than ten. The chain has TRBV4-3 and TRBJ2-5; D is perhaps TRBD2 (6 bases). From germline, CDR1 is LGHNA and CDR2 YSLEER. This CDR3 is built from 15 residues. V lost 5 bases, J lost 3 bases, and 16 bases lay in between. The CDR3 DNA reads TGCGCCAGCAGCTACAGACCGGGAGCTAAAGAGACCCAGTACTTC. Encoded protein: CASSYRPGAKETQYF.

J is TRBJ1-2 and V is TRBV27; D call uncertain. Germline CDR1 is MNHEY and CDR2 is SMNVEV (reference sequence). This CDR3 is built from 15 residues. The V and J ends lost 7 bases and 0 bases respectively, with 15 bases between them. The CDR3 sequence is CASNPGRQSNYGYTF. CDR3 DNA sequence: TGTGCCAGCAACCCCGGACGGCAATCTAACTATGGCTACACCTTC.

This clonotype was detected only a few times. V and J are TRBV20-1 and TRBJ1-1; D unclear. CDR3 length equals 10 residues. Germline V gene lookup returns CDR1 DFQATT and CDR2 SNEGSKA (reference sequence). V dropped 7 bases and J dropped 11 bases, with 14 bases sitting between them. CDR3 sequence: CSVPLIWAFF. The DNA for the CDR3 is TGCAGTGTCCCCCTTATTTGGGCTTTCTTT.

The CDR3 is CSARATGGRETQYF. In nucleotides, the CDR3 is TGCAGTGCTAGAGCAACAGGGGGCCGAGAGACCCAGTACTTC. The chain carries TRBV20-1 and TRBJ2-5; TRBD1 matches at 9 bases. V gave up 1 base and J gave up 4 bases; unmatched junction bases: 4. CDR1 DFQATT and CDR2 SNEGSKA come from the germline V gene (reference sequence). The CDR3 consists of 14 residues.